A single sample is the source of the 9 T cell receptor beta chains below, sequenced in a study of blood T cell repertoires in COVID-19. Measured with immunoSEQ multiplex PCR; TCRdb has only the in-frame clones, and not every one. The data hold roughly 240,000 clones, with approximately 84% observed a single time. The sequenced sample was peripheral blood. Source of these receptors: an elderly woman with acute or convalescent COVID-19.

V and J are TRBV7-2 and TRBJ1-2, with D tentatively TRBD1 (6 bases). The CDR3 has 14 amino acids. From germline, CDR1 is SGHTA and CDR2 FQGNSA. Trimming pared 6 bases from V and 2 bases from J, leaving 13 bases between. The CDR3 DNA follows: TGTGCCAGCAGTACCCGCAGGGGCAACTATGGCTACACCTTC. Residues: CASSTRRGNYGYTF.

The rearrangement links TRBV6-2 or TRBV6-3 to TRBJ2-3; possibly TRBD1 for D (6 bases). V was clipped by 5 bases and J by 0 bases, with 9 bases between them. This CDR3 has 14 amino acids. Germline loops: CDR1 MNHEY, CDR2 SVGEGT. The CDR3 coding sequence is TGTGCCAGCAGTCGGACAGAGAGCACAGATACGCAGTATTTT. Encoded protein: CASSRTESTDTQYF.

V and J are TRBV7-2 and TRBJ2-7, with D possibly TRBD1 on 7 matching bases. The V gene's germline CDR1 is SGHTA and CDR2 FQGNSA. The length of the CDR3 is 13 residues. The V gene lost 5 bases and the J gene lost 3 bases, with 11 bases spanning the gap. CDR3 sequence (DNA): TGTGCCAGCAGCGCCCAGGGGGGCTACGAGCAGTACTTC. It is translated as CASSAQGGYEQYF. Together with reference TRBV7-2 and TRBJ2-7, the CDR3 gives the full variable domain: GAGVSQSPSNKVTEKGKDVELRCDPISGHTALYWYRQSLGQGLEFLIYFQGNSAPDKSGLPSDRFSAERTGGSVSTLTIQRTQQEDSAVYLCASSAQGGYEQYFGPGTRLTVT.

This clone was seen a handful of times. This chain connects TRBV6-5 to TRBJ1-5, with 9 bases lining up with TRBD1. Germline trimming cut 6 bases from V and 5 bases from J; bases unmatched to any gene: 8. CDR3 length equals 15 residues. The germline gives CDR1 MNHEY, CDR2 SVGAGI. The CDR3 nucleotides read TGTGCCAGCAGCCTAAACAGGGGGCGCGATCAGCCCCAGCATTTT. It yields the protein CASSLNRGRDQPQHF.

The V gene is TRBV6-2 or TRBV6-3, the J gene TRBJ2-3; 12 bases are shared with TRBD2. This CDR3 has 15 amino acids. Trimming removed 0 bases from V and 7 bases from J; junction bases left unmatched: 2. Germline assignment: CDR1 MNHEY and CDR2 SVGEGT. The CDR3 coding sequence is TGTGCCAGCAGTTACTCGACTAGCGGGGGACATACGCAGTATTTT. It codes for CASSYSTSGGHTQYF.

This clone was detected once. The rearrangement links TRBV29-1 to TRBJ1-4, with TRBD1 matching over 7 bases. This CDR3 is 15 amino acids long. The V segment lost 7 bases and the J segment 0 bases; nucleotides outside the gene matches: 8. Germline lookup yields CDR1 SQVTM and CDR2 ANQGSEA. CDR3 in amino acids: CSAGTDVATNEKLFF. CDR3 sequence (DNA): TGCAGCGCTGGGACAGATGTTGCAACTAATGAAAAACTGTTTTTT.

This clone was seen a handful of times. This chain connects TRBV7-2 to TRBJ1-2, with TRBD1 as a possible D gene (5 bases). V lost 4 bases to trimming and J lost 2 bases, with 14 bases between them. The germline V gene has CDR1 SGHTA and CDR2 FQGNSA. The CDR3 has 15 amino acids. The CDR3 coding sequence is TGTGCCAGCAGCTCTCCCACACAGGCCAACTATGGCTACACCTTC. This encodes CASSSPTQANYGYTF.

J is TRBJ2-2 and V is TRBV5-4; 11 nucleotides align to TRBD2. Germline trimming cut 3 bases from V and 5 bases from J; bases unmatched to any gene: 6. CDR1 and CDR2 from the germline V gene are SGHNT and YYREEE (reference sequence). The CDR3 totals 16 residues. CDR3: CASSSSSGRSTGELFF. DNA of the CDR3: TGTGCCAGCAGCTCGTCTAGCGGGAGGTCAACCGGGGAGCTGTTTTTT.

This sequence joins TRBV9 and TRBJ2-3; the D is unclear. V was cut by 0 bases and J by 4 bases, with 9 bases left in between. Germline CDR1 SGDLS, CDR2 YYNGEE. The CDR3 sequence is 14 residues long. The DNA of the CDR3 is TGTGCCAGCAGCGTAGCCTATCGATCAGATACGCAGTATTTT. This gives the protein CASSVAYRSDTQYF.